Included here is one T cell receptor beta chain sequence, with context. The antigen remains undetermined. After removal of 4 bases from V and 1 base from J, the junction contained 11 bases not matched to a gene. CDR1 is LGHNA, CDR2 YSLEER, per germline. The CDR3 sequence is 18 residues long. This specimen comes from a study of cytotoxic CD8 clonotypes in ibrutinib-treated CLL. Across the study: The patients comprised about a dozen relapsed/refractory and around 16 treatment-naive cases, some 18 IGHV unmutated.

TCRdb keeps only in-frame clones here, not all; method: immunoSEQ multiplex PCR. The sample holds some 63,000 clones, just over 90% seen once. Regarding the study as a whole: Clonality was higher at baseline than in age-matched healthy donors and tracked circulating CD8+ T-cell counts.

Sequences were derived from PBMCs, sampled after 12 months of ibrutinib treatment. The chain uses TRBV4-3 and TRBJ2-7; TRBD2 matches 12 bases. The receptor was isolated from a human donor with chronic lymphocytic leukemia. The CDR3 sequence: CASSPSRTSGISSYEQYF. The DNA of the CDR3 is TGCGCCAGCAGCCCATCGAGGACTAGCGGGATCTCTTCCTACGAGCAGTACTTC.